This T cell receptor (beta chain) was identified in a study of patients and donors after allogeneic stem cell transplantation. This clonotype was recorded a few times. MiXCR, run by TCRdb on the RT-PCR reads, gives a single entry per CDR3 protein. The sample shows 920,000 or so distinct CDR3 sequences, roughly 18% of them seen only once. Germline assignment: CDR1 SQVTM and CDR2 ANQGSEA. The V gene lost 8 bases and the J gene lost 0 bases, with 14 bases spanning the gap. The CDR3 is 14 residues long. The sample consisted of blood, either unsorted or a sorted T cell fraction (not recorded which). V usage is TRBV29-1 and J usage is TRBJ2-1; D is unresolved. This receptor was obtained from a human donor who was either an allogeneic HSCT recipient or a stem cell or donor lymphocyte infusion donor (not recorded which). It is not recorded whose cells these are; they may come from a transplant donor. The CDR3 nucleotides are TGCAGCACCAAGGACGCCAACTCCTACAATGAGCAGTTCTTC. Its translation: CSTKDANSYNEQFF.